Listed below are T cell receptor beta chains from one sample, sequenced in a study of naive and memory T cell subsets. Using its own MiXCR run on the 5' RACE reads, TCRdb lists one record per CDR3 protein. The data show tens of thousands of distinct CDR3 sequences, 6% to 8.5% seen once. Every receptor here comes from a female donor in good health. Both conserved end residues are part of each CDR3. Fields, in order: clone size, J gene, V gene, D gene, CDR3 protein, CDR3 DNA. The D gene is left open where the match is weak. The size field is filled for only some rows; it gives once, few, many or a size class.

-	TRBJ2-1	TRBV2	TRBD2	CASRISGTSSRNEQFF	TGTGCCAGCAGGATCTCCGGGACTAGCAGTCGCAATGAGCAGTTCTTC
few	TRBJ1-1	TRBV5-6	-	CASSLDRGRGNTEAFF	TGTGCCAGCAGCTTAGACCGGGGCAGAGGGAACACTGAAGCTTTCTTT
few	TRBJ1-1	TRBV4-2	-	CASSQESDREAFF	TGTGCCAGCAGCCAAGAAAGCGACAGGGAAGCTTTCTTT
many	TRBJ1-6	TRBV3-1	-	CASSQDHGINRPLHF	TGTGCCAGCAGCCAAGATCATGGCATAAATAGACCCCTCCACTTT
few	TRBJ2-5	TRBV20-1	TRBD2	CSARDLLAGGKKTQYF	TGCAGTGCTAGAGATCTACTAGCGGGGGGGAAAAAGACCCAGTACTTC
many	TRBJ1-5	TRBV7-8	-	CASSPERLPLNQPQHF	TGTGCCAGCAGCCCGGAACGGTTACCCCTCAATCAGCCCCAGCATTTT
-	TRBJ2-3	TRBV7-2	TRBD2	CASSLSSGVDTQYF	TGTGCCAGCAGCTTATCTAGCGGGGTAGATACGCAGTATTTT
many	TRBJ1-1	TRBV5-1	TRBD1	CASSPTGSSTEAFF	TGCGCCAGCAGCCCGACAGGGTCTAGTACTGAAGCTTTCTTT
-	TRBJ1-2	TRBV7-2	TRBD1	CASSLSGTGGGYTF	TGTGCCAGCAGCTTATCCGGGACAGGGGGCGGCTACACCTTC
few	TRBJ1-2	TRBV7-2	TRBD1	CASSLGQGANGDTF	TGTGCCAGCAGCTTAGGACAGGGGGCAAATGGCGACACCTTC
-	TRBJ2-7	TRBV5-5	-	CASSFFYEQYF	TGTGCCAGCAGCTTTTTCTACGAGCAGTACTTC
few	TRBJ1-2	TRBV6-2/TRBV6-3	-	CASSYGGGAYYGYTF	TGTGCCAGCAGTTACGGCGGGGGCGCTTACTATGGCTACACCTTC
few	TRBJ2-1	TRBV7-9	-	CASSLRDNEQFF	TGTGCCAGCAGCTTACGTGACAATGAGCAGTTCTTC
-	TRBJ2-7	TRBV6-5	TRBD2	CASRVRGGVYEQYF	TGTGCCAGCCGCGTCCGCGGGGGAGTTTACGAGCAGTACTTC
many	TRBJ1-3	TRBV6-2/TRBV6-3	TRBD1	CASSRTPTGETGNTIYF	TGTGCCAGCAGCCGTACACCGACAGGGGAGACTGGAAACACCATATATTTT
many	TRBJ1-1	TRBV7-2	-	CASSLFPENTEAFF	TGTGCCAGCAGCTTATTTCCGGAGAACACTGAAGCTTTCTTT